The 18 T cell receptor beta chains given below trace back to one sample, sequenced in a study of shared clonotypes between healthy human individuals. Using immunoSEQ multiplex PCR, the repertoire was profiled, and TCRdb retains in-frame clones only, with some absent. The sample shows approximately 320,000 clones, around two thirds of them seen only once. Specimen: memory CD4+ T cells sorted from blood. Subset described: CD45RA-negative fraction. The receptor set was obtained from a man aged 25 to 40 in good health.

This clone was counted only a few times. The V and J genes are TRBV5-4 and TRBJ2-3; D gene unclear. V shed 0 bases and J shed 1 base, with 12 bases lying between them. The germline gives CDR1 SGHNT, CDR2 YYREEE (reference sequence). The CDR3 sequence is 16 residues long. The DNA for the CDR3 is TGTGCCAGCAGCTTGGGAGTAGCTGCGGGCACAGATACGCAGTATTTT. It specifies CASSLGVAAGTDTQYF.

The chain has TRBV10-2 and TRBJ1-3, with D possibly matching TRBD1 (5 bases). The V gene lost 0 bases and the J gene lost 0 bases, with 9 bases spanning the gap. This CDR3 contains 16 residues. CDR1 WSHSY and CDR2 SAAADI come from the germline V gene. In DNA, the CDR3 is TGCGCCAGCAGTGAGTCGAGGGGCTTCTCTGGAAACACCATATATTTT. It encodes CASSESRGFSGNTIYF.

This clone was observed once. The gene calls are TRBV6-4 and TRBJ2-1; 13 positions match TRBD2. The germline V gene has CDR1 MRHNA and CDR2 SNTAGT. The CDR3 spans 15 residues. The trim removed 5 bases at V and 6 bases at J, leaving 4 bases unmatched. CDR3 loop: CASSLRTSGGNEQFF. The CDR3, as DNA: TGTGCCAGCAGTCTAAGGACTAGCGGGGGCAATGAGCAGTTCTTC.

In this sample, this clone turned up a few times. J is TRBJ2-2 and V is TRBV7-3; tentatively, D is TRBD2 (6 bases). Trimming left V 4 bases short and J 0 bases short, with 12 bases between. CDR1 and CDR2 (germline): SGHTA, FQGTGA. This CDR3 is 16 amino acids long. DNA of the CDR3: TGTGCCAGCAGCTCTAGGGTAGCGGCGAACACCGGGGAGCTGTTTTTT. It is translated as CASSSRVAANTGELFF.

Notes on this clone: A much larger clone differs from this one at a single base, so this may be a read error. The chain has TRBV28 and TRBJ2-3; no reliable D call. The CDR3 extends over 12 amino acids. Germline lookup yields CDR1 MDHEN and CDR2 SYDVKM. V was cut by 6 bases and J by 0 bases, with 4 bases left in between. The CDR3 sequence is CASRSSTDTQYF. The CDR3 DNA reads TGTGCCAGCAGATCTAGCACAGATACGCAGTATTTT.

The rearrangement links TRBV30 to TRBJ1-3; 8 nucleotides align to TRBD1. The V gene end was trimmed by 3 bases and the J gene end by 0 bases; junction bases not matched to a gene: 4. The CDR3 is 15 residues long. Looked up from germline, CDR1 is GTSNPN and CDR2 is SVGIG (reference sequence). Here the CDR3 DNA reads TGTGCCTGGAGGGGACAGGCGTTCTCTGGAAACACCATATATTTT. It specifies CAWRGQAFSGNTIYF.

The V and J genes are TRBV7-2 and TRBJ2-1, with D maybe TRBD2 (5 bases). CDR1 SGHTA and CDR2 FQGNSA come from the germline V gene. The length of the CDR3 is 14 residues. The V gene lost 2 bases and the J gene lost 8 bases, with 13 bases spanning the gap. The CDR3 bases are TGTGCCAGCAGCTTAACCTTTTGGGGAGATGAGCAGTTCTTC. This codes for CASSLTFWGDEQFF.

The V call is TRBV2, the J call TRBJ1-5; TRBD1 is a possible D gene (5 bases). V lost 6 bases to trimming and J lost 4 bases, with 13 bases between them. Germline V CDR1 and CDR2: SNHLY, FYNNEI. The CDR3 extends over 14 amino acids. CDR3 bases: TGTGCCAGCAGCTGGGACGTCTTTAATCAGCCCCAGCATTTT. Its protein product is CASSWDVFNQPQHF.

This clone was seen more than once but under ten times. This sequence joins TRBV6-1 and TRBJ2-3, with TRBD1 matching over 7 bases. The CDR3 contains 13 residues. CDR1 and CDR2 from the germline V gene are MNHNS and SASEGT. The ends lost 6 bases at V and 6 bases at J; junction bases unmatched: 6. The CDR3 sequence: CASRDRVVDTQYF. The CDR3 coding sequence is TGTGCCAGCAGAGACAGGGTGGTGGATACGCAGTATTTT.

The chain couples TRBV6-5 to TRBJ2-3; no clear D gene. Germline-derived CDR1 and CDR2 are MNHEY and SVGAGI. The CDR3 runs 15 residues. Deletions cut 4 bases from V and 1 base from J, with 12 bases between. Here the CDR3 DNA reads TGTGCCAGCAGTTCAGAATTGGCTGGCACAGATACGCAGTATTTT. Amino acids: CASSSELAGTDTQYF.

There are a few counts of this clone. The J gene is TRBJ2-7, the V gene TRBV6-1; D ambiguous. Trimming left V 7 bases short and J 0 bases short, with 13 bases between. Germline CDR1 is MNHNS and CDR2 is SASEGT. The CDR3 sequence is 14 residues long. The CDR3 region has the DNA TGTGCCAGCAAAACCGGCGGAGACTCCTACGAGCAGTACTTC. This codes for CASKTGGDSYEQYF.

This chain uses TRBV6-1 with TRBJ2-3; D call uncertain. V was shortened by 4 bases and J by 4 bases, with 18 bases between the two germline ends. Germline V gives CDR1 MNHNS, CDR2 SASEGT. CDR3 length: 16 residues. CDR3 residues: CASSVSAHGFSDTQYF. The CDR3 bases are TGTGCCAGCAGTGTATCAGCTCACGGCTTCTCAGATACGCAGTATTTT.

This clone came up many times. The V and J genes are TRBV11-2 and TRBJ2-3, with D perhaps TRBD2 (6 bases). There are 12 residues in the CDR3. V gave up 8 bases and J gave up 6 bases, with 12 bases separating them. The V gene's germline CDR1 is SGHAT and CDR2 FQNNGV. CDR3: CASALGRDTQYF. CDR3 bases: TGTGCCAGCGCCTTGGGGAGGGATACGCAGTATTTT.

This rearrangement joins TRBV11-2 to TRBJ2-7; perhaps TRBD2 as D (5 bases). CDR1 and CDR2 from the germline V gene are SGHAT and FQNNGV. This CDR3 has 15 amino acids. Trimming took 1 base from V and 2 from J, leaving 12 bases between them. Written as DNA, the CDR3 is TGTGCCAGCAGCTTAGCGAAAGGGAGTCCCTACGAGCAGTACTTC. Translation gives CASSLAKGSPYEQYF.

V gene TRBV5-1 combines with J gene TRBJ2-5; 8 nucleotides align to TRBD2. Germline CDR1 is SGHRS and CDR2 is YFSETQ. The CDR3 spans 14 residues. J lost 2 bases, V lost 4 bases, and 4 bases had no gene match. DNA of the CDR3: TGCGCCAGCAGCGCCACTAGCGGACAAGAGACCCAGTACTTC. This gives the protein CASSATSGQETQYF.

The chain combines TRBV10-3 with TRBJ2-1; no clear D. CDR1 and CDR2 from the germline V gene are ENHRY and SYGVKD. Between the trimmed V and J ends, which lost 7 bases and 0 bases, there was a span of 13 bases. This CDR3 is built from 15 residues. The CDR3 is CAITRGSNSYNEQFF. The CDR3 region has the DNA TGTGCCATCACCCGAGGAAGTAACTCCTACAATGAGCAGTTCTTC.

The CDR3 region is CASSLGDGDYGYTF. CDR3 nucleotides: TGCGCCAGCAGCTTGGGGGACGGAGACTATGGCTACACCTTC. V gene TRBV5-1 combines with J gene TRBJ1-2; D perhaps matches TRBD1 (5 bases). The V end was cut by 0 bases, the J end by 3 bases, with 9 bases between. The V gene's germline CDR1 is SGHRS and CDR2 YFSETQ. The CDR3 spans 14 residues.

J is TRBJ2-2 and V is TRBV5-1; D tentatively fits TRBD1 or TRBD2 (5 bases each). V gave up 2 bases and J gave up 4 bases, with 9 bases separating them. The CDR3 spans 14 residues. The V gene's germline CDR1 is SGHRS and CDR2 YFSETQ. CDR3 in amino acids: CASSLGDLTGELFF. The CDR3 DNA reads TGCGCCAGCAGCTTAGGGGACCTCACCGGGGAGCTGTTTTTT. Complete variable domain (other parts from reference TRBV5-1 and TRBJ2-2): KAGVTQTPRYLIKTRGQQVTLSCSPISGHRSVSWYQQTPGQGLQFLFEYFSETQRNKGNFPGRFSGRQFSNSRSEMNVSTLELGDSALYLCASSLGDLTGELFFGEGSRLTVL.